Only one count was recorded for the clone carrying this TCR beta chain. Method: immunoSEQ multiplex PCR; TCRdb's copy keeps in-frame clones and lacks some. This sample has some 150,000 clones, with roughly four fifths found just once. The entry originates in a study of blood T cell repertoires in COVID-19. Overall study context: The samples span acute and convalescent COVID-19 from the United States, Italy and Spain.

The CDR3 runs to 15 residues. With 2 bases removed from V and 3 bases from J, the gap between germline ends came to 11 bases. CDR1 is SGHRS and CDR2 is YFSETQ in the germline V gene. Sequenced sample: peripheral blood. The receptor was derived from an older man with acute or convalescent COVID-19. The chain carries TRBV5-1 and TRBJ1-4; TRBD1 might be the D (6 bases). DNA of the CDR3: TGCGCCAGCAGCTTAGACAGGTCGCCTAATGAAAAACTGTTTTTT. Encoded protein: CASSLDRSPNEKLFF.